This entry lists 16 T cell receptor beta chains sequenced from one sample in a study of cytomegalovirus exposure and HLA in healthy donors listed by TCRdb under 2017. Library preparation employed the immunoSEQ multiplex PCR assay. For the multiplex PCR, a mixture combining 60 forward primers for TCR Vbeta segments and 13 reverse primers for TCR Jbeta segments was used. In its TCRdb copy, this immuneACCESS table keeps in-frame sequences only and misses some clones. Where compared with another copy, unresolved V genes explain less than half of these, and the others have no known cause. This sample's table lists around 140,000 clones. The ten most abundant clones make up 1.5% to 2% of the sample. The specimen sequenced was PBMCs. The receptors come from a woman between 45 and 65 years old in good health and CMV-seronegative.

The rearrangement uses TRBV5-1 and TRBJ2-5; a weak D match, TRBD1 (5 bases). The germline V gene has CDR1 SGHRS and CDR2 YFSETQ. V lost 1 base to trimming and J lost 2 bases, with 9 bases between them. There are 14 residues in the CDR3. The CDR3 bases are TGCGCCAGCAGCTTGAGCGCAGGGCAAGAGACCCAGTACTTC. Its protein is CASSLSAGQETQYF.

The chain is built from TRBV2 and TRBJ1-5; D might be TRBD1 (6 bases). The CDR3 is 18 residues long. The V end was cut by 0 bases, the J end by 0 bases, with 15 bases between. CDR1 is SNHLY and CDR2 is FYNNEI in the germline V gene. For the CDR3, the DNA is TGTGCCAGCAGTGAAGCTCCACTCGGACAGTATAGCAATCAGCCCCAGCATTTT. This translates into CASSEAPLGQYSNQPQHF. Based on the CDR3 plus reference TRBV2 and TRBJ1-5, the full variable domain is EPEVTQTPSHQVTQMGQEVILRCVPISNHLYFYWYRQILGQKVEFLVSFYNNEISEKSEIFDDQFSVERPDGSNFTLKIRSTKLEDSAMYFCASSEAPLGQYSNQPQHFGDGTRLSIL.

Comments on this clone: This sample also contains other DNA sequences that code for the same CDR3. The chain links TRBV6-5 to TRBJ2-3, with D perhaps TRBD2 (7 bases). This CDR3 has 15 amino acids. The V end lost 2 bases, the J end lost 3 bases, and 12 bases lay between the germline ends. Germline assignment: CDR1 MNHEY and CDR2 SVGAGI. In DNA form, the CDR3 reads TGTGCCAGCAGTTACGGGGGGGCTTCGACAGATACGCAGTATTTT. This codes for CASSYGGASTDTQYF.

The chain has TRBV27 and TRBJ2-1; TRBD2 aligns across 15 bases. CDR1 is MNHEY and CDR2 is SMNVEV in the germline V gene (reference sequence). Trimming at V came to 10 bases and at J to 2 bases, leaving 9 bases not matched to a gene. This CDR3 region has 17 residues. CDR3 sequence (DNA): TGTGCCACCATTAGGACTAGCGGGGGGGCCCCCTACAATGAGCAGTTCTTC. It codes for CATIRTSGGAPYNEQFF.

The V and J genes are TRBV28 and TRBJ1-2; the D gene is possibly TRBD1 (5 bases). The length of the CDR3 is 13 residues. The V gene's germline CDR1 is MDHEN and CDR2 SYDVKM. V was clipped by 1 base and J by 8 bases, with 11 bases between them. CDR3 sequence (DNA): TGTGCCAGCAGTTTATTCCGGGGGGACGGCTACACCTTC. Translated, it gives CASSLFRGDGYTF.

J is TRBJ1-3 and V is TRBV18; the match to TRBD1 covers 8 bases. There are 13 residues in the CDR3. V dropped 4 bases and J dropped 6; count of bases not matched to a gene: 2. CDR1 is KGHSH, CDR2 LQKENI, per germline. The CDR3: CASSQDRENTIYF. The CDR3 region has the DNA TGTGCCAGCTCACAGGACAGGGAAAACACCATATATTTT.

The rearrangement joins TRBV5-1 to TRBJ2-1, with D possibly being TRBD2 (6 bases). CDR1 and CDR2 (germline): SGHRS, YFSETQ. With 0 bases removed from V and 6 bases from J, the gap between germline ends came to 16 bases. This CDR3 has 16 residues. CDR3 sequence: CASSLAGDSQVNEQFF. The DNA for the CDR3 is TGCGCCAGCAGCTTGGCCGGGGACTCCCAGGTCAATGAGCAGTTCTTC.

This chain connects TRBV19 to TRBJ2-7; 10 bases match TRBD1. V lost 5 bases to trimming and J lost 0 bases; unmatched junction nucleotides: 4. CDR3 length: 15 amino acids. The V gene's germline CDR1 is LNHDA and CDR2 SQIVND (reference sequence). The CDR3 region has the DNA TGTGCCAGTAGTCCCTGGACAGGGGGCTCCTACGAGCAGTACTTC. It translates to CASSPWTGGSYEQYF.

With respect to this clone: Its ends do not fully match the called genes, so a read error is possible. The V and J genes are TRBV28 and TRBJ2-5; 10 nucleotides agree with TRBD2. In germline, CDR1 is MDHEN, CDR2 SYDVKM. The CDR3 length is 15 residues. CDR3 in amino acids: CASSPRPGLAIEGNF. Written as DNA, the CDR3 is TGTGCCAGCAGTCCAAGACCGGGACTAGCGATTGAGGGCAACTTC.

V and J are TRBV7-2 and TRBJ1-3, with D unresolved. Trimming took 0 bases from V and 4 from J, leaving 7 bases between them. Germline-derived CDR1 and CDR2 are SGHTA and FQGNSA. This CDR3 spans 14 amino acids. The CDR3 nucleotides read TGTGCCAGCAGCTTAGCGAGGGTGGGAAACACCATATATTTT. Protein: CASSLARVGNTIYF.

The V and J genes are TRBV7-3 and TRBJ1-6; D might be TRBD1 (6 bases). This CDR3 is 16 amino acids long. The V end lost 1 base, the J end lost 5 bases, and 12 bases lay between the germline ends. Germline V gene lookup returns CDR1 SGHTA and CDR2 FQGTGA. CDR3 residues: CASSLNPSGDNSPLHF. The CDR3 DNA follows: TGTGCCAGCAGCTTAAACCCCTCAGGGGATAATTCACCCCTCCACTTT.

CDR3 nucleotides: TGTGCCAGCAGCACACAGGGAGGGCAGCCCCAGCATTTT. Translation gives CASSTQGGQPQHF. V gene TRBV7-2 combines with J gene TRBJ1-5; tentatively, D is TRBD1 (6 bases). The germline CDR1 and CDR2 sequences are SGHTA and FQGNSA. The CDR3 loop spans 13 amino acids. Trimming took off 5 bases at V and 7 bases at J, with 12 bases between the two ends.

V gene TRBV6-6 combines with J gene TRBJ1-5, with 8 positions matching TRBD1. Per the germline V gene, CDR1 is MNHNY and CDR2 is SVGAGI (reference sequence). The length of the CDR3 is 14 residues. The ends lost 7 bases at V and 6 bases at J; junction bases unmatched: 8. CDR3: CASKVQGGGQPQHF. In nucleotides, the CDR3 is TGTGCCAGCAAAGTACAGGGGGGCGGTCAGCCCCAGCATTTT.

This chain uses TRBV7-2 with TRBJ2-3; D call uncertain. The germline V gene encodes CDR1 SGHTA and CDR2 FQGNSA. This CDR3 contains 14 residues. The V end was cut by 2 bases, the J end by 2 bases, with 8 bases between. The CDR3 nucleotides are TGTGCCAGCAGCTTAAGTCGACACACAGATACGCAGTATTTT. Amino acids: CASSLSRHTDTQYF.

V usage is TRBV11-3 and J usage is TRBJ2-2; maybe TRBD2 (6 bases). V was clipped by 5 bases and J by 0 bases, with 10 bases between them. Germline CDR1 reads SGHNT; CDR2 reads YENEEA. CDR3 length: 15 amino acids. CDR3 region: CASSLSGANTGELFF. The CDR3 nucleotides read TGTGCCAGCAGCCTTAGCGGAGCGAACACCGGGGAGCTGTTTTTT.

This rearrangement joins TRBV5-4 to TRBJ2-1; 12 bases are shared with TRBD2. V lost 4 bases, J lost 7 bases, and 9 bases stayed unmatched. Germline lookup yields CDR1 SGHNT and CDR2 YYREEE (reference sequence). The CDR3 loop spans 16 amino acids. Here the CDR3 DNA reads TGTGCCAGCAGCAAGAGACTAGCGGGAGAGCTAAATGAGCAGTTCTTC. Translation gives CASSKRLAGELNEQFF.